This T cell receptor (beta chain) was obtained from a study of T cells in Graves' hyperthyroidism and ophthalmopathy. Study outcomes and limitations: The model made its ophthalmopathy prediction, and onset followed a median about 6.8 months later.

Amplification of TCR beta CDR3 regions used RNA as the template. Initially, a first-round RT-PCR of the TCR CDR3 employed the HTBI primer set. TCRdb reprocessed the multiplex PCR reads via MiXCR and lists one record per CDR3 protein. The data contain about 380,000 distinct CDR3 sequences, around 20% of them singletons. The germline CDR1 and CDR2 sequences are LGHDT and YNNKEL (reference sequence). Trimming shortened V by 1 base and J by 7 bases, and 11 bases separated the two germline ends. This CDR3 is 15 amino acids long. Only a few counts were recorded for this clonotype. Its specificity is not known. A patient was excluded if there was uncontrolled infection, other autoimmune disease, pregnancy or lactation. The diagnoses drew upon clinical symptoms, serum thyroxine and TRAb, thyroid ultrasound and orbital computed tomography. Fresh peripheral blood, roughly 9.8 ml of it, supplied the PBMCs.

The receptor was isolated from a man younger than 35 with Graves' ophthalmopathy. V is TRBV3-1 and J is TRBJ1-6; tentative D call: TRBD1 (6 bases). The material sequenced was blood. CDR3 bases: TGTGCCAGCAGCCAAGCCGGCAGGGGAAATTCACCCCTCCACTTT. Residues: CASSQAGRGNSPLHF.